Following are 13 T cell receptor beta chains from one sample sequenced in a study of cytomegalovirus exposure and HLA in healthy donors. Vbeta (60) and Jbeta (13) primers were used in the PCR. Profiling relied on immunoSEQ multiplex PCR, and the TCRdb table lists in-frame clones only, not all of them. Of about 160,000 clones in the sample, about 85% were seen once. The sequenced material came from PBMCs. Receptor source: a man aged 18-30 years in good health and CMV-seropositive.

The V and J genes are TRBV12-5 and TRBJ1-5; 8 bases fit TRBD1. The J segment lost 4 bases and the V segment lost 7 bases, leaving 3 bases of the junction unmatched. The CDR3 runs 13 residues. Germline V gene data show CDR1 as LGHNT and CDR2 as FRNRAP. DNA for the CDR3: TGTGCTAGTGCCCGACAGGGGAATCAGCCCCAGCATTTT. Its translation: CASARQGNQPQHF.

This clone was observed a single time. V and J are TRBV5-8 and TRBJ1-4; 8 bases align to TRBD1. Losses at the gene ends were 1 base for V and 2 bases for J; bases not matched to a gene: 1. From germline, CDR1 is SGHTS and CDR2 YDEGEE. The CDR3 covers 15 residues. CDR3 amino acids: CASSLRQGTNEKLFF. The CDR3 DNA sequence: TGTGCCAGCAGCTTGAGACAGGGGACTAATGAAAAACTGTTTTTT.

The gene calls are TRBV18 and TRBJ1-5; TRBD1 aligns across 10 bases. CDR1 and CDR2 from the germline V gene are KGHSH and LQKENI. The CDR3 runs to 14 residues. J was trimmed by 5 bases and V by 6 bases; bases with no gene match: 4. The CDR3 is CASSPGQGYQPQHF. DNA for the CDR3: TGTGCCAGCTCCCCGGGACAGGGGTATCAGCCCCAGCATTTT.

The CDR3 sequence is CASSPWDSSYNEQFF. CDR3 bases: TGTGCCAGCAGCCCCTGGGACAGCTCCTACAATGAGCAGTTCTTC. The chain combines TRBV14 with TRBJ2-1, with 7 bases lining up with TRBD1. There are 15 residues in the CDR3. Unmatched junction bases numbered 3, after V lost 4 bases and J lost 0 bases. The germline V gene encodes CDR1 SGHDN and CDR2 FVKESK. The full variable domain, in which reference TRBV14 and TRBJ2-1 provide the parts outside the CDR3, is EAGVTQFPSHSVIEKGQTVTLRCDPISGHDNLYWYRRVMGKEIKFLLHFVKESKQDESGMPNNRFLAERTGGTYSTLKVQPAELEDSGVYFCASSPWDSSYNEQFFGPGTRLTVL.

The rearrangement uses TRBV10-3 and TRBJ1-2; D gene unclear. The CDR3 has 14 amino acids. V lost 2 bases and J lost 5, with 12 bases in between. Per germline, CDR1 ENHRY and CDR2 SYGVKD. The CDR3 reads CAISEAGKSYGYTF. Here the CDR3 DNA reads TGTGCCATCAGTGAGGCGGGCAAGTCTTATGGCTACACCTTC.

In this sample, this clone turned up a few times. J is TRBJ2-7 and V is TRBV11-3, with D unresolved. From germline, CDR1 is SGHNT and CDR2 YENEEA. This CDR3 has 12 amino acids. V lost 1 base and J lost 6, with 7 bases in between. The CDR3 coding sequence is TGTGCCAGCAGCTTAGGGCAGTCCGAGCAGTACTTC. Encoded protein: CASSLGQSEQYF.

This clone was picked up a small number of times. As DNA, the CDR3 is TGCGCCAGCAGCTTGGGATCCAGCGACTCTGGGGCCAACGTCCTGACTTTC. It yields the protein CASSLGSSDSGANVLTF. The chain carries TRBV5-1 and TRBJ2-6; no firm D call. Trimming stripped 0 bases from V and 0 bases from J, with 10 bases between. CDR3 length: 17 amino acids. CDR1 is SGHRS, CDR2 YFSETQ, per germline.

The gene calls are TRBV12-5 and TRBJ2-5; 8 bases are a match to TRBD2. CDR1 is LGHNT, CDR2 FRNRAP, per germline. With V trimmed by 2 bases and J by 2 bases, 4 bases remained unmatched. The CDR3 is 15 amino acids. CDR3 bases: TGTGCTAGTGGTTTGCTGGCGGGGGGTCAAGAGACCCAGTACTTC. Its translation is CASGLLAGGQETQYF. Using reference TRBV12-5 and TRBJ2-5 for the parts outside the CDR3, the full variable domain is DARVTQTPRHKVTEMGQEVTMRCQPILGHNTVFWYRQTMMQGLELLAYFRNRAPLDDSGMPKDRFSAEMPDATLATLKIQPSEPRDSAVYFCASGLLAGGQETQYFGPGTRLLVL.

CDR3 region: CASSSGPGAIYEQYF. The CDR3 DNA reads as TGTGCCAGCAGTTCCGGGCCAGGGGCCATCTACGAGCAGTACTTC. V gene TRBV6-1 combines with J gene TRBJ2-7; possibly TRBD1 for D (6 bases). Trimming removed 5 bases at V and 3 bases at J, with 17 bases between. The CDR3 length is 15 residues. Germline-derived CDR1 and CDR2 are MNHNS and SASEGT.

This clone came up a few times. The V and J genes are TRBV4-2 and TRBJ1-2; D possibly corresponds to TRBD1 (5 bases). Germline V gives CDR1 LGHNA, CDR2 YNFKEQ. With 0 bases removed from V and 0 bases from J, the gap between germline ends came to 11 bases. The CDR3 has 16 amino acids. For the CDR3, the DNA is TGTGCCAGCAGCCAAGATAGGCAGGGATCTAACTATGGCTACACCTTC. It translates to CASSQDRQGSNYGYTF.

The chain has TRBV19 and TRBJ1-2; TRBD1 is a possible D gene (5 bases). The CDR3 covers 15 residues. CDR1 is LNHDA, CDR2 SQIVND, per germline (reference sequence). Between the trimmed V and J ends, which lost 1 base and 4 bases, there was a span of 13 bases. The CDR3 loop reads CASSIARPGGYGYTF. DNA of the CDR3: TGTGCCAGTAGTATAGCCCGACCCGGGGGCTATGGCTACACCTTC.

This chain links TRBV28 with TRBJ2-7, with D tentatively TRBD1 (7 bases). Germline V gives CDR1 MDHEN, CDR2 SYDVKM. The CDR3 has 12 residues. This CDR3 reads CAAGQGVGQQYF. CDR3 sequence (DNA): TGTGCGGCGGGGCAGGGGGTAGGACAGCAGTACTTC.

CDR3 loop: CASSLKLAGGEQFF. CDR3 coding DNA: TGTGCCAGCAGCTTAAAACTAGCGGGGGGTGAGCAGTTCTTC. V is TRBV11-3 and J is TRBJ2-1, with TRBD2 matching 12 bases. The germline CDR1 and CDR2 sequences are SGHNT and YENEEA. Trimming removed 2 bases from V and 9 bases from J; junction bases left unmatched: 2. The CDR3 totals 14 residues.